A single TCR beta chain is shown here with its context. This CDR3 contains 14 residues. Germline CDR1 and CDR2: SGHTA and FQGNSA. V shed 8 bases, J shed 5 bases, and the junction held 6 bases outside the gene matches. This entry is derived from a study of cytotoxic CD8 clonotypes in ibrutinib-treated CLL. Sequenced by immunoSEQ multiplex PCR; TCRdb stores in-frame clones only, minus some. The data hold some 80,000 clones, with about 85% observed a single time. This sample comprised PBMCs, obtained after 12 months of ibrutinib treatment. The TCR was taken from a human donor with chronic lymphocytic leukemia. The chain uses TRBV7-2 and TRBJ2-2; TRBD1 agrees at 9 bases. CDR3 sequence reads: CASEQGAGTGELFF. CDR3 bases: TGTGCCAGCGAACAGGGGGCAGGGACCGGGGAGCTGTTTTTT.